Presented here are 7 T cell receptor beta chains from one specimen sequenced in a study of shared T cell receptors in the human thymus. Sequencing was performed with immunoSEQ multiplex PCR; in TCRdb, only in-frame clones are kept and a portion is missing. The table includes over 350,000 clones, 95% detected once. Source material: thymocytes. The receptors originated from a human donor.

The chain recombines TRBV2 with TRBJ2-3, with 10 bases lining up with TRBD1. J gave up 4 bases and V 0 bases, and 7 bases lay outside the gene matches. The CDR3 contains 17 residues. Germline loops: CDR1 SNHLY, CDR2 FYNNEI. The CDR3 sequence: CASSEASGTGDSDTQYF. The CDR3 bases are TGTGCCAGCAGTGAAGCATCGGGGACAGGGGATTCAGATACGCAGTATTTT. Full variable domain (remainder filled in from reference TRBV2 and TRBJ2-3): EPEVTQTPSHQVTQMGQEVILRCVPISNHLYFYWYRQILGQKVEFLVSFYNNEISEKSEIFDDQFSVERPDGSNFTLKIRSTKLEDSAMYFCASSEASGTGDSDTQYFGPGTRLTVL.

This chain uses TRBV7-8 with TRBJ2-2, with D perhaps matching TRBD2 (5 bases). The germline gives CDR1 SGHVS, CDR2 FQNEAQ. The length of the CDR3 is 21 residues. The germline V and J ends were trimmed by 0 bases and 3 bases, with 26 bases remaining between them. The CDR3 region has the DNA TGTGCCAGCAGCTTAGCGTGTGGACCGGACGGGGTTACCGGGGACACCGGGGAGCTGTTTTTT. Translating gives CASSLACGPDGVTGDTGELFF.

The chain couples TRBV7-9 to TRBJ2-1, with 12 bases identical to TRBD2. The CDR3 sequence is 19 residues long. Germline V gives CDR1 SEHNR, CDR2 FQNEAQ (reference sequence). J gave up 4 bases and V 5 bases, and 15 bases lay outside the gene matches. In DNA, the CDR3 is TGTGCCAGCAGCCCACCGACGACTAGCGGGAGAGCACATTACAATGAGCAGTTCTTC. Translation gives CASSPPTTSGRAHYNEQFF.

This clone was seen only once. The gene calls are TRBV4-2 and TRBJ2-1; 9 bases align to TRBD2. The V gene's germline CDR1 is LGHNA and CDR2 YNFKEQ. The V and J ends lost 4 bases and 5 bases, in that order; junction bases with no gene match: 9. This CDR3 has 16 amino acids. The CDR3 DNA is TGTGCCAGCAGCCTTCTTAGGACTAGCGACAACAATGAGCAGTTCTTC. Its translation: CASSLLRTSDNNEQFF.

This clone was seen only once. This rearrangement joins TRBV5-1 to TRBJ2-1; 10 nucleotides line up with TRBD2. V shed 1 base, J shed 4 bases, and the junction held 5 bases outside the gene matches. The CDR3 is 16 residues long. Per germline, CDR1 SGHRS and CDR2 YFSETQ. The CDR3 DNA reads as TGCGCCAGCAGCTTGTATAGCGGGAGGCCTTACAATGAGCAGTTCTTC. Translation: CASSLYSGRPYNEQFF.

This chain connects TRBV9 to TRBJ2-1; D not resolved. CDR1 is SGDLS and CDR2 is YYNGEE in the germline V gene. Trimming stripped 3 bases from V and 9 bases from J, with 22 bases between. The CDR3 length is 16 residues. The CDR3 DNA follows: TGTGCCAGCAGCGCGCGCTTCGGAACGGCCGACGGTGAGCAGTTCTTC. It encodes CASSARFGTADGEQFF.

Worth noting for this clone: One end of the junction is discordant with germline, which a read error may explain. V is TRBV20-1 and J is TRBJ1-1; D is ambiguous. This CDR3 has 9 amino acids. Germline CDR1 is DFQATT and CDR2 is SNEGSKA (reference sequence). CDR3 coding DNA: TGCAGTGCCAAGGACGGGCAGATCTTT. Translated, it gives CSAKDGQIF.